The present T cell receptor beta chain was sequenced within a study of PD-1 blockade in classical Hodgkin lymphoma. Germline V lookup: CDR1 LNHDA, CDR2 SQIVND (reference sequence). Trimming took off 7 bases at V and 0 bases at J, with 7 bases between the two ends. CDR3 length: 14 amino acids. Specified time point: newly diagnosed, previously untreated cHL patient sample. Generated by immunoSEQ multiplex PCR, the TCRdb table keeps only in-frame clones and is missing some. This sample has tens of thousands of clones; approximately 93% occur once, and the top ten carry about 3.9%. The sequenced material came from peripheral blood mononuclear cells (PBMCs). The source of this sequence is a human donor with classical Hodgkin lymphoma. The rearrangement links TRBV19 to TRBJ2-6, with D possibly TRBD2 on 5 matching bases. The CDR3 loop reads CASKEGSGANVLTF. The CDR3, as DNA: TGTGCCAGTAAAGAGGGCTCTGGGGCCAACGTCCTGACTTTC.